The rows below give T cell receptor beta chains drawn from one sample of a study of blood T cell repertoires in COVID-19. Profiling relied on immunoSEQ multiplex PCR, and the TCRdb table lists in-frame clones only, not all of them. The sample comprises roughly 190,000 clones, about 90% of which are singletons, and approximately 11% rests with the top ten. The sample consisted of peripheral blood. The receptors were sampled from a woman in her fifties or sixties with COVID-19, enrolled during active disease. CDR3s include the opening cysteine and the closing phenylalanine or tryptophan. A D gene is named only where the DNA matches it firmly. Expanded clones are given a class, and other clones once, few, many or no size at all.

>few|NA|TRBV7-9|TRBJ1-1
CASSELQGITEAFF
TGTGCCAGCAGCGAGCTACAGGGAATCACTGAAGCTTTCTTT
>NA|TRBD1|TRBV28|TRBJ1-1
CASSLIDGGGLTEAFF
TGTGCCAGCAGTTTAATCGACGGAGGGGGCCTCACTGAAGCTTTCTTT
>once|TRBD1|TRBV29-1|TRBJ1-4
CSVGDRGNEKLFF
TGCAGCGTTGGGGACAGGGGAAATGAAAAACTGTTTTTT
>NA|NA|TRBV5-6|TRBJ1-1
CASSLSGDDTEAFF
TGTGCCAGCAGCTTGTCAGGGGATGACACTGAAGCTTTCTTT
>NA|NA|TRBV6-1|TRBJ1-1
CASSEDSFMNTEAFF
TGTGCCAGCAGTGAAGACAGTTTCATGAACACTGAAGCTTTCTTT
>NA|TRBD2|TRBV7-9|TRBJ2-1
CASSLARGVWEQFF
TGTGCCAGCAGCTTAGCCCGGGGGGTTTGGGAGCAGTTCTTC
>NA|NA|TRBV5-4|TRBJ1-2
CASSDRPEGVYTF
TGTGCCAGCAGCGACCGACCGGAAGGAGTCTACACCTTC
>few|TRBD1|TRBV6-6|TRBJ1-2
CASRASGGYYGYTF
TGTGCCAGCAGAGCTTCAGGGGGGTATTATGGCTACACCTTC
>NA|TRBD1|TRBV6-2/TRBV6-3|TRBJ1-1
CASSSHDRVATEAFF
TGTGCCAGCAGTTCCCACGACAGGGTAGCCACTGAAGCTTTCTTT
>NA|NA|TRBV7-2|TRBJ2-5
CASSRPDWPAQYF
TGTGCCAGCAGCCGGCCCGACTGGCCCGCCCAGTACTTC
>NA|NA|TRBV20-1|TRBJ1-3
CSASSGSGNTIYF
TGCAGTGCTAGTAGCGGCTCTGGAAACACCATATATTTT
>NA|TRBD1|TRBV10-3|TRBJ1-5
CAISESSGGNQPQHF
TGTGCCATCAGTGAGTCGTCAGGGGGGAATCAGCCCCAGCATTTT
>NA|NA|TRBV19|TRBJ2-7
CASSIKDSQYF
TGTGCCAGTAGTATCAAGGACAGTCAGTACTTC